This TCR beta chain appears in the sequencing data of a study of CD8 T cells in ankylosing spondylitis (dated by TCRdb to 2017 to 2019). Context from the whole study: The study profiled T cell receptor beta repertoires in healthy donors and ankylosing spondylitis patients to find disease-linked TCR variants. In total, the full study cohort was made up of roughly 110 healthy donors and 25 ankylosing spondylitis patients. Peripheral blood was sampled, and synovial fluid was also collected from ankylosing spondylitis patients.

Beyond this particular receptor, the publication reports: The disease-linked clones showed a CD8+ phenotype and occurred at relatively low frequencies in peripheral blood. A TCR beta motif made up of several highly homologous amino acid variants appeared to be characteristic of blood from ankylosing spondylitis patients. Some TCR beta motif variants had previously been reported in synovial fluid and blood of reactive arthritis patients, which suggested common disease-initiation mechanisms. The disease-linked clones were reported as significantly enriched in matched synovial fluid samples from ankylosing spondylitis patients.

CDR1 and CDR2 were assigned from the germline V gene as MNHNS and SASEGT. Including cysteine and phenylalanine, the CDR3 has 17 amino acids. The read is trimmed to its CDR3 DNA, 51 bases read in frame from base 1. For this chain, trimming is 1 base at the V end and 2 bases at the J end, and the number of junction bases without a gene match is 8. A few counts support this clonotype. The antigen it binds to is not known. Per-base qualities were not stored, and no clone one base away is much larger. Sequencing was performed on an Illumina HiSeq 2500. Quantitative 5'-RACE with molecular barcodes was used to prepare TCR beta libraries. As for the authors' bioinformatics: Disease-linked TCR variants were identified with a new computational method built on a probabilistic model of VDJ rearrangement. The public reads were reprocessed in TCRdb via fastp at Q25 and MiXCR, keeping in-frame beta chains. For every CDR3 protein sequence, its rows merge into one entry that carries the most common genes and DNA. TCRdb, rather than the study authors, made the V and J calls. This sample holds around 770,000 distinct CDR3 sequences; around 19% were observed only once. Around 20% of the sample is held by the ten biggest clonotypes.

The sample taken for sequencing was blood, either unsorted or a sorted T cell fraction (not recorded which). Rearrangement joined TRBV6-1 to TRBJ1-5; 7 nucleotides in the junction match TRBD1. This clonotype originated in a male donor with ankylosing spondylitis. In nucleotides, the sequence is TGTGCCAGCAGTGAAGGTAGGGGAGGGGGCGGCAATCAGCCCCAGCATTTT. It codes for CASSEGRGGGGNQPQHF.